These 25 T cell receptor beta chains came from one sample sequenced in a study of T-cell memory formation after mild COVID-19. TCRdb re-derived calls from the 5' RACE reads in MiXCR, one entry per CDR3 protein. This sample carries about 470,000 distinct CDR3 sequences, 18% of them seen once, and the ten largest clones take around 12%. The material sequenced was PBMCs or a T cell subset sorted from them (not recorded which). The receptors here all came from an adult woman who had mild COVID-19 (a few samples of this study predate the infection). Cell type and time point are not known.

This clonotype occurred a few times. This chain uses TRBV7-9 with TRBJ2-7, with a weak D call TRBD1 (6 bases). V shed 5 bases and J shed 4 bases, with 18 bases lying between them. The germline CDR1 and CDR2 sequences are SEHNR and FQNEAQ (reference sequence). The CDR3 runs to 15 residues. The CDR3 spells CASSPARDIQYEQYF. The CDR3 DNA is TGTGCCAGCAGCCCCGCCCGGGACATACAGTACGAGCAGTACTTC. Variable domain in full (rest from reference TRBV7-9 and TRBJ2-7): DTGVSQNPRHKITKRGQNVTFRCDPISEHNRLYWYRQTLGQGPEFLTYFQNEAQLEKSRLLSDRFSAERPKGSFSTLEIQRTEQGDSAMYLCASSPARDIQYEQYFGPGTRLTVT.

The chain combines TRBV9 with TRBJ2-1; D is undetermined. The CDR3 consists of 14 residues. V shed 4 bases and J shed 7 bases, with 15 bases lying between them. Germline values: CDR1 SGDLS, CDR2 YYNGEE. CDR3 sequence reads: CASSPRNRMNEQFF. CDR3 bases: TGTGCCAGCAGCCCCCGGAACCGAATGAATGAGCAGTTCTTC.

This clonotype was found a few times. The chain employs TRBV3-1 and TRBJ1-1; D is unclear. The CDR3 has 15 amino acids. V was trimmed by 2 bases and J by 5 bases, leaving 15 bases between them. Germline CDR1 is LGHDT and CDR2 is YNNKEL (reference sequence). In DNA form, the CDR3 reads TGTGCCAGCAGCCAAAGTCACCTCGGAGGAACTGAAGCTTTCTTT. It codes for CASSQSHLGGTEAFF.

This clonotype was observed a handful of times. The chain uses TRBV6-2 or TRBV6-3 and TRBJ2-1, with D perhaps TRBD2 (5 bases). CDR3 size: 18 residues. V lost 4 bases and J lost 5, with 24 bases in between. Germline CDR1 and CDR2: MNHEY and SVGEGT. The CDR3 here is CASSWLPLPRVKDNEQFF. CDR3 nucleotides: TGTGCCAGCAGTTGGCTACCCTTACCGAGGGTGAAGGACAATGAGCAGTTCTTC.

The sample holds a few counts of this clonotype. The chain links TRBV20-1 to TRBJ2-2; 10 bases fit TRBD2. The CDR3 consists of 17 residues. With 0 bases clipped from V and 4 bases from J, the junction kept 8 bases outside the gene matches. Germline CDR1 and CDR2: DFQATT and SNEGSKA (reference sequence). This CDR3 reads CSAREIPSGSFTGELFF. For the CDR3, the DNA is TGCAGTGCTAGAGAAATCCCTAGCGGGAGTTTCACCGGGGAGCTGTTTTTT.

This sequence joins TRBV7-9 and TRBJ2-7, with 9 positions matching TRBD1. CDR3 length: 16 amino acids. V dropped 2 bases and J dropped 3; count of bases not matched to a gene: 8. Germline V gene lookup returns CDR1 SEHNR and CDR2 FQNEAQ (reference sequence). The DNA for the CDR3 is TGTGCCAGCAGCTTAACCGGGACAGGGTTTCTCTACGAGCAGTACTTC. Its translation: CASSLTGTGFLYEQYF.

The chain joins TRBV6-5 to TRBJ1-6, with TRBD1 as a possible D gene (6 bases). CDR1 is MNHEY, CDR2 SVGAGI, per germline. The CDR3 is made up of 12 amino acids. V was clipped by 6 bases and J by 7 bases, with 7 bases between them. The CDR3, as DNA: TGTGCCAGCAGGAGGGGGAATTCACCCCTCCACTTT. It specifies CASRRGNSPLHF.

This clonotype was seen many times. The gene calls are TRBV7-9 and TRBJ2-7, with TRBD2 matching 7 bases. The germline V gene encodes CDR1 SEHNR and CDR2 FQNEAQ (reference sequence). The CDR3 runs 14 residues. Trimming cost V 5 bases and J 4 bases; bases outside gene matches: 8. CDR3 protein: CASSRGTNRYEQYF. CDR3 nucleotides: TGTGCCAGCAGCCGCGGGACTAATCGGTACGAGCAGTACTTC. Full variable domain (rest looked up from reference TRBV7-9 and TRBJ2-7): DTGVSQNPRHKITKRGQNVTFRCDPISEHNRLYWYRQTLGQGPEFLTYFQNEAQLEKSRLLSDRFSAERPKGSFSTLEIQRTEQGDSAMYLCASSRGTNRYEQYFGPGTRLTVT.

The CDR3 DNA sequence: TGTGCCAGCAGCCAAGATTCCCCTTTCTATGGCTACACCTTC. This codes for CASSQDSPFYGYTF. V gene TRBV14 combines with J gene TRBJ1-2; D uncertain. CDR3 length equals 14 residues. CDR1 and CDR2 (germline): SGHDN, FVKESK. Trimming left V 0 bases short and J 4 bases short, with 9 bases between.

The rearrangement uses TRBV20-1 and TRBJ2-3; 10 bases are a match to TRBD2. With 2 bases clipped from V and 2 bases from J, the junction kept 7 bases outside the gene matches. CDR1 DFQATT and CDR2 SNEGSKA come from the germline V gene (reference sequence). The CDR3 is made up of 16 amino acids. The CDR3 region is CSARTGLADITDTQYF. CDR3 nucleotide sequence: TGCAGTGCTAGAACAGGACTAGCGGATATCACAGATACGCAGTATTTT.

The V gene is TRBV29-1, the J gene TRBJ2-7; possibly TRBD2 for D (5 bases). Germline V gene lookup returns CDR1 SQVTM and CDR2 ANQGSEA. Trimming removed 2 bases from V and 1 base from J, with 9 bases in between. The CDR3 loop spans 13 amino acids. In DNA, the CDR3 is TGCAGCGTTGAAAACGGGGATTCCTACGAGCAGTACTTC. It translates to CSVENGDSYEQYF.

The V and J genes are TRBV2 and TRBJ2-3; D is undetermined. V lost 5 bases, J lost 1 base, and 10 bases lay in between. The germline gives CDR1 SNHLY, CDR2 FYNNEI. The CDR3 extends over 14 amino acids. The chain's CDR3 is CASSRDTRTDTQYF. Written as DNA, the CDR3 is TGTGCCAGCAGTAGAGACACACGCACAGATACGCAGTATTTT.

As DNA, the CDR3 is TGTGCCAGCAGCCGTGACCTCTATGGCTACACCTTC. The encoded protein is CASSRDLYGYTF. The gene calls are TRBV12-3 or TRBV12-4 and TRBJ1-2; D ambiguous. This CDR3 contains 12 residues. V dropped 6 bases and J dropped 4 bases, with 9 bases sitting between them.

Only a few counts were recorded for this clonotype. The CDR3 DNA reads as TGTGCCAGCAGCACAATGAGCACAGATACGCAGTATTTT. Translated: CASSTMSTDTQYF. This chain uses TRBV7-6 with TRBJ2-3; D is ambiguous. Germline loops: CDR1 SGHVS, CDR2 FNYEAQ. The CDR3 extends over 13 amino acids. Trimming left V 5 bases short and J 0 bases short, with 6 bases between. The full variable domain, rest sourced from reference TRBV7-6 and TRBJ2-3, is GAGVSQSPRYKVTKRGQDVALRCDPISGHVSLYWYRQALGQGPEFLTYFNYEAQQDKSGLPNDRFSAERPEGSISTLTIQRTEQRDSAMYRCASSTMSTDTQYFGPGTRLTVL.

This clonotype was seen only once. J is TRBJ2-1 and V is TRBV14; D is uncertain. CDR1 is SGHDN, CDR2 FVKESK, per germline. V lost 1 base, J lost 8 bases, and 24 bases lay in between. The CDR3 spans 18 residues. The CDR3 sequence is CASSQGGRELSNSHEQFF. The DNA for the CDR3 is TGTGCCAGCAGCCAAGGGGGAAGGGAATTGTCTAATAGTCATGAGCAGTTCTTC. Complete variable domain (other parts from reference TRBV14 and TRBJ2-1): EAGVTQFPSHSVIEKGQTVTLRCDPISGHDNLYWYRRVMGKEIKFLLHFVKESKQDESGMPNNRFLAERTGGTYSTLKVQPAELEDSGVYFCASSQGGRELSNSHEQFFGPGTRLTVL.

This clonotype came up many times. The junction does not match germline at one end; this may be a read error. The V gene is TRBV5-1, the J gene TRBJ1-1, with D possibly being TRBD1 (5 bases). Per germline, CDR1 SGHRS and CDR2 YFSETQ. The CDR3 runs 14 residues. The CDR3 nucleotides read TGTGCCAGCAGTTTAGTAGGGGAGAACACTGAAGCTTTCTTT. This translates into CASSLVGENTEAFF.

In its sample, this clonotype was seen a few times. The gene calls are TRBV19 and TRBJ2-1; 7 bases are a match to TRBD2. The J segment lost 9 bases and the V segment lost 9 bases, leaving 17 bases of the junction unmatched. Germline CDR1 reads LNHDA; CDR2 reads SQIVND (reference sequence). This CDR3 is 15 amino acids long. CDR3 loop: CARPPLIAGEGEQFF. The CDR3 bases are TGTGCCAGACCCCCCCTCATAGCGGGTGAGGGTGAGCAGTTCTTC. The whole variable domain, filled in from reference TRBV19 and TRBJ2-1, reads DGGITQSPKYLFRKEGQNVTLSCEQNLNHDAMYWYRQDPGQGLRLIYYSQIVNDFQKGDIAEGYSVSREKKESFPLTVTSAQKNPTAFYLCARPPLIAGEGEQFFGPGTRLTVL.

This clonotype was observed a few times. In DNA form, the CDR3 reads TGTGCCAGCAGTCCACGGGACAGTAGCACTGAAGCTTTCTTT. This sequence encodes CASSPRDSSTEAFF. The V call is TRBV28, the J call TRBJ1-1; TRBD1 matches at 7 bases. V lost 5 bases to trimming and J lost 4 bases; unmatched junction nucleotides: 7. Germline assignment: CDR1 MDHEN and CDR2 SYDVKM. The CDR3 length is 14 residues.

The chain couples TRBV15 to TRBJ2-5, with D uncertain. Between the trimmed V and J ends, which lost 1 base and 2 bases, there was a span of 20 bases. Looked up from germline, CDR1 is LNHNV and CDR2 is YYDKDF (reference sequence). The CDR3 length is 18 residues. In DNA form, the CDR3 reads TGTGCCACCAGCAGAGGCTCCTTTGGAATTCGGGCGCAAGAGACCCAGTACTTC. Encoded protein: CATSRGSFGIRAQETQYF.

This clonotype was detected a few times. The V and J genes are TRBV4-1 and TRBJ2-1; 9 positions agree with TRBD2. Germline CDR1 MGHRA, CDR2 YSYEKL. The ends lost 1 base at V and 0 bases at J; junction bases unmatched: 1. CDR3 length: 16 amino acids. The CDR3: CASSQASGASYNEQFF. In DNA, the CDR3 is TGCGCCAGCAGCCAAGCTAGCGGGGCCTCCTACAATGAGCAGTTCTTC.

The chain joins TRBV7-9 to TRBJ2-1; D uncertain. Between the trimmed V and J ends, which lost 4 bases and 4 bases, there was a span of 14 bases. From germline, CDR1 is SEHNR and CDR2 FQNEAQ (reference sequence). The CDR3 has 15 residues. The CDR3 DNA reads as TGTGCCAGCAGCTCTTATGCCCTTAGGTACAATGAGCAGTTCTTC. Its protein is CASSSYALRYNEQFF.

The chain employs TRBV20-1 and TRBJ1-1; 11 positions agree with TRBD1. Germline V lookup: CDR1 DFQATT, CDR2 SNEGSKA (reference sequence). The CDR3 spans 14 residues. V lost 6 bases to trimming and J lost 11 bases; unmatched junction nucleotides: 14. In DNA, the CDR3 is TGCAGTGCGACGCGGGGACAGGGGGGGGTTTGGGCTTTCTTT. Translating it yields CSATRGQGGVWAFF.

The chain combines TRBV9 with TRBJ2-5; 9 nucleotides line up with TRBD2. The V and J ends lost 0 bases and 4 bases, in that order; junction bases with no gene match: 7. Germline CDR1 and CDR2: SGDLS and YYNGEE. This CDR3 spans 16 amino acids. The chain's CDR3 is CASSVDAGGPGETQYF. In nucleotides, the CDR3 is TGTGCCAGCAGCGTAGATGCGGGGGGGCCGGGAGAGACCCAGTACTTC. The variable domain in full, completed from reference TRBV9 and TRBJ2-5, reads DSGVTQTPKHLITATGQRVTLRCSPRSGDLSVYWYQQSLDQGLQFLIQYYNGEERAKGNILERFSAQQFPDLHSELNLSSLELGDSALYFCASSVDAGGPGETQYFGPGTRLLVL.

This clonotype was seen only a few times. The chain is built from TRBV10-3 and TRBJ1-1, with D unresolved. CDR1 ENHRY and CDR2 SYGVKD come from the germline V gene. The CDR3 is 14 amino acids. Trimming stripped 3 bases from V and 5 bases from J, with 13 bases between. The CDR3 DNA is TGTGCCATCAGTGAAGAGAAGTTGAGGACTGAAGCTTTCTTT. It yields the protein CAISEEKLRTEAFF.

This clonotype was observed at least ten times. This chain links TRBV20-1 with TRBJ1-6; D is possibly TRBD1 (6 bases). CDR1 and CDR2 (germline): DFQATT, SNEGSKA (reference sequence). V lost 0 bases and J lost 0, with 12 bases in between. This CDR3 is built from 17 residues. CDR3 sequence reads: CSARDQDRSSYNSPLHF. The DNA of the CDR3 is TGCAGTGCTAGAGATCAGGACAGAAGCTCCTATAATTCACCCCTCCACTTT.